One and the same sample provided the 17 T cell receptor beta chains below, sequenced in a study of early T cells in non-severe SARS-CoV-2 infection. TCRdb reprocessed the 5' RACE reads with MiXCR, giving one entry per CDR3 protein. Among tens of thousands of distinct CDR3 sequences listed, about an eighth were seen once. The sequenced material came from whole blood. These receptor sequences come from an adult who was a healthcare worker with PCR-confirmed SARS-CoV-2 infection or an uninfected control (not recorded which).

Many counts were recorded for this clonotype. The V gene is TRBV27, the J gene TRBJ2-5; TRBD1 matches at 10 bases. This CDR3 contains 14 residues. Unmatched junction bases numbered 1, after V lost 2 bases and J lost 4 bases. Germline V gives CDR1 MNHEY, CDR2 SMNVEV (reference sequence). This CDR3 is CASSLGTGVETQYF. CDR3 in DNA: TGTGCCAGCAGTTTAGGGACAGGGGTAGAGACCCAGTACTTC.

This clonotype was counted many times. This sequence joins TRBV5-4 and TRBJ2-3; TRBD2 is a possible D gene (5 bases). Germline V lookup: CDR1 SGHNT, CDR2 YYREEE (reference sequence). Trimming removed 2 bases from V and 2 bases from J, with 6 bases in between. This CDR3 is built from 13 residues. This CDR3 reads CASSLAVTDTQYF. CDR3 DNA sequence: TGTGCCAGCAGCTTAGCGGTCACAGATACGCAGTATTTT.

The chain combines TRBV7-9 with TRBJ1-1; perhaps TRBD1 as D (5 bases). The V gene's germline CDR1 is SEHNR and CDR2 FQNEAQ (reference sequence). Trimming removed 5 bases from V and 0 bases from J, with 10 bases in between. This CDR3 contains 14 residues. The CDR3 nucleotides are TGTGCCAGCAGCCCCGGACACCTGAACACTGAAGCTTTCTTT. This translates into CASSPGHLNTEAFF.

In this sample, this clonotype turned up a few times. This chain connects TRBV20-1 to TRBJ2-4, with D unclear. CDR1 and CDR2 from the germline V gene are DFQATT and SNEGSKA (reference sequence). This CDR3 contains 16 residues. Trimming took 6 bases from V and 5 from J, leaving 23 bases between them. The CDR3 loop reads CSAPRLDPSDQNIQYF. The CDR3 nucleotides read TGCAGTGCCCCCCGACTCGACCCCTCGGACCAAAACATTCAGTACTTC.

There are many counts of this clonotype. The V call is TRBV20-1, the J call TRBJ2-1, with D possibly called TRBD1 or TRBD2 (5 bases each). This CDR3 region has 13 residues. Trimming took off 6 bases at V and 5 bases at J, with 14 bases between the two ends. Germline V gives CDR1 DFQATT, CDR2 SNEGSKA (reference sequence). The CDR3 loop reads CSAHAGRDNEQFF. In DNA, the CDR3 is TGCAGTGCCCACGCGGGCAGGGACAATGAGCAGTTCTTC.

This clonotype was counted ten times or more. The chain carries TRBV10-3 and TRBJ2-2; D gene unclear. Looked up from germline, CDR1 is ENHRY and CDR2 is SYGVKD. Trimming cost V 0 bases and J 6 bases, with 8 bases left between them. This CDR3 is 14 amino acids long. The CDR3 is CAISESLGPGELFF. CDR3 DNA sequence: TGTGCCATCAGTGAGTCTTTAGGTCCCGGGGAGCTGTTTTTT.

In its sample, this clonotype was seen many times. The J gene is TRBJ1-1, the V gene TRBV18; D not resolved. CDR1 and CDR2 (germline): KGHSH, LQKENI. Between the trimmed V and J ends, which lost 2 bases and 3 bases, there was a span of 10 bases. The length of the CDR3 is 14 residues. For the CDR3, the DNA is TGTGCCAGCTCACCATCCCCGGGCGACACTGAAGCTTTCTTT. The encoded protein is CASSPSPGDTEAFF.

This clonotype was seen ten or more times. The rearrangement joins TRBV19 to TRBJ2-1; no definite D call. Trimming shortened V by 0 bases and J by 4 bases, and 7 bases separated the two germline ends. The germline CDR1 and CDR2 sequences are LNHDA and SQIVND (reference sequence). This CDR3 has 14 residues. CDR3 in amino acids: CASSIDPEYNEQFF. The CDR3 nucleotides read TGTGCCAGTAGTATAGATCCGGAGTACAATGAGCAGTTCTTC.

The sample holds many counts of this clonotype. The chain carries TRBV5-1 and TRBJ2-5; D is uncertain. CDR3 length: 11 residues. The germline V gene encodes CDR1 SGHRS and CDR2 YFSETQ. With 4 bases removed from V and 4 bases from J, the gap between germline ends came to 5 bases. The DNA for the CDR3 is TGCGCCAGCAGCCAGCGAGAGACCCAGTACTTC. Translation: CASSQRETQYF.

In its sample, this clonotype was seen many times. The rearrangement uses TRBV12-3 or TRBV12-4 and TRBJ2-1; 8 nucleotides agree with TRBD1. The CDR3 runs to 13 residues. The J segment lost 6 bases and the V segment lost 6 bases, leaving 4 bases of the junction unmatched. The CDR3 nucleotides read TGTGCCAGCAGGGGAACAGGGGGCAATGAGCAGTTCTTC. It encodes CASRGTGGNEQFF.

At least ten counts were recorded for this clonotype. The chain joins TRBV9 to TRBJ2-3; 9 bases align to TRBD2. Per germline, CDR1 SGDLS and CDR2 YYNGEE. This CDR3 is built from 16 residues. J gave up 2 bases and V 0 bases, and 4 bases lay outside the gene matches. CDR3 in amino acids: CASSVGSGGNTDTQYF. In nucleotides, the CDR3 is TGTGCCAGCAGCGTAGGTAGCGGGGGTAACACAGATACGCAGTATTTT. The full variable domain, rest sourced from reference TRBV9 and TRBJ2-3, is DSGVTQTPKHLITATGQRVTLRCSPRSGDLSVYWYQQSLDQGLQFLIQYYNGEERAKGNILERFSAQQFPDLHSELNLSSLELGDSALYFCASSVGSGGNTDTQYFGPGTRLTVL.

This clonotype has a count of ten or more. The genes are TRBV7-9 and TRBJ1-6; 7 bases align to TRBD1. The CDR3 consists of 15 residues. CDR1 and CDR2 (germline): SEHNR, FQNEAQ (reference sequence). V gave up 4 bases and J gave up 10 bases; unmatched junction bases: 10. The CDR3 spells CASSSWDRENSPLHF. For the CDR3, the DNA is TGTGCCAGCAGCTCGTGGGACAGAGAAAACTCACCCCTCCACTTT.

There are many counts of this clonotype. The chain has TRBV20-1 and TRBJ2-3; 13 bases are a match to TRBD2. Germline loops: CDR1 DFQATT, CDR2 SNEGSKA (reference sequence). The V and J ends lost 6 bases and 6 bases, in that order; junction bases with no gene match: 6. This CDR3 has 14 amino acids. The CDR3 coding sequence is TGCAGTGCAGACACTAGCGGGGGGGAGGATACGCAGTATTTT. Protein sequence: CSADTSGGEDTQYF.

This clonotype was found many times. This sequence joins TRBV4-1 and TRBJ1-2; TRBD1 might be the D (6 bases). CDR3 length: 16 amino acids. V dropped 1 base and J dropped 1 base, with 13 bases sitting between them. Germline CDR1 and CDR2: MGHRA and YSYEKL. In nucleotides, the CDR3 is TGCGCCAGCAGCCAAGTGCCAGGGGCTTTTAACTATGGCTACACCTTC. Translation gives CASSQVPGAFNYGYTF.

This clonotype was seen a handful of times. The V gene is TRBV6-6, the J gene TRBJ1-2, with D possibly matching TRBD1 (6 bases). The length of the CDR3 is 15 residues. V was trimmed by 5 bases and J by 3 bases, leaving 16 bases between them. CDR1 and CDR2 (germline): MNHNY, SVGAGI (reference sequence). The DNA of the CDR3 is TGTGCCAGCAGTCCTCCAGGGGTTGGCGACTATGGCTACACCTTC. This sequence encodes CASSPPGVGDYGYTF.

The V call is TRBV14, the J call TRBJ2-5, with D uncertain. V lost 5 bases and J 2 bases, leaving 9 bases between the germline ends. This CDR3 contains 13 residues. CDR1 and CDR2 (germline): SGHDN, FVKESK. CDR3 nucleotides: TGTGCCAGCAGCAACATAGAACAAGAGACCCAGTACTTC. It is translated as CASSNIEQETQYF.

This clonotype was recorded at least ten times. This chain links TRBV12-5 with TRBJ1-5, with D uncertain. Germline V gene lookup returns CDR1 LGHNT and CDR2 FRNRAP. Trimming stripped 0 bases from V and 2 bases from J, with 14 bases between. The CDR3 consists of 17 residues. The CDR3 sequence is CASGLVLGDWGNQPQHF. The CDR3 bases are TGTGCTAGTGGTTTGGTACTGGGTGATTGGGGCAATCAGCCCCAGCATTTT.